This passage covers 30 T cell receptor beta chains from one sample sequenced in a study of memory CD8 T cells in hepatitis C reinfection. Libraries were prepared by immunoSEQ multiplex PCR; TCRdb keeps only in-frame clonotypes and omits some of them. Among about 45,000 clones listed, 70% to 90% were seen once. Time point: peak reinfection, 3 to 8 weeks after reinfection detection. No in vitro expansion preceded TCR sequencing of the sorted cells. Material: naive CD8+ T cells sorted from blood. The receptor set was obtained from a man aged 18 to 30 with hepatitis C virus infection.

This clone appeared once. The chain links TRBV6-1 to TRBJ1-5, with TRBD1 matching over 9 bases. CDR1 is MNHNS, CDR2 SASEGT, per germline. The junction had 6 bases not matched to a gene; V was cut back by 6 bases and J by 6 bases. This CDR3 region has 14 residues. The CDR3 sequence is CASRATGGGQPQHF. The CDR3 bases are TGTGCCAGCAGGGCGACAGGGGGAGGTCAGCCCCAGCATTTT.

This clone occurred a few times. The J gene is TRBJ1-1, the V gene TRBV28; D is unresolved. Germline CDR1 reads MDHEN; CDR2 reads SYDVKM. CDR3 length equals 16 residues. Trimming pared 1 base from V and 0 bases from J, leaving 12 bases between. The CDR3 loop reads CASSLSEGHLNTEAFF. CDR3 coding DNA: TGTGCCAGCAGTTTATCGGAGGGTCATCTGAACACTGAAGCTTTCTTT.

The J gene is TRBJ2-7, the V gene TRBV27; possibly TRBD2 for D (7 bases). CDR3 length: 15 amino acids. V lost 4 bases to trimming and J lost 3 bases, with 16 bases between them. CDR1 is MNHEY, CDR2 SMNVEV, per germline (reference sequence). The DNA for the CDR3 is TGTGCCAGCAGTTCCTATTCGGGGGGACACTACGAGCAGTACTTC. This codes for CASSSYSGGHYEQYF.

A few counts support this clone. This chain connects TRBV15 to TRBJ2-1; D gene unclear. This CDR3 is 14 amino acids long. V was trimmed by 7 bases and J by 8 bases, leaving 18 bases between them. Germline V gene lookup returns CDR1 LNHNV and CDR2 YYDKDF (reference sequence). CDR3 amino acids: CATTSPILQDEQFF. The DNA of the CDR3 is TGTGCCACCACCAGCCCGATACTTCAAGATGAGCAGTTCTTC.

V is TRBV4-3 and J is TRBJ2-2; unclear D gene. Germline lookup yields CDR1 LGHNA and CDR2 YSLEER. This CDR3 is 13 amino acids long. With 1 base removed from V and 6 bases from J, the gap between germline ends came to 6 bases. CDR3 sequence (DNA): TGCGCCAGCAGCCAAGGCCGGGCCGGGGAGCTGTTTTTT. The encoded protein is CASSQGRAGELFF.

This clone was detected once. The chain couples TRBV7-3 to TRBJ2-1; maybe TRBD1 (6 bases). Trimming stripped 5 bases from V and 4 bases from J, with 15 bases between. This CDR3 spans 15 amino acids. Germline CDR1 is SGHTA and CDR2 is FQGTGA. DNA for the CDR3: TGTGCCAGCAGCCCAACCGGGACACCTTACAATGAGCAGTTCTTC. Its protein is CASSPTGTPYNEQFF.

The chain combines TRBV4-1 with TRBJ2-1; 12 nucleotides agree with TRBD2. Germline V gene data show CDR1 as MGHRA and CDR2 as YSYEKL. The CDR3 consists of 17 residues. The V segment lost 0 bases and the J segment 4 bases; nucleotides outside the gene matches: 4. CDR3 amino acids: CASSQDWTSGKYNEQFF. CDR3 nucleotides: TGCGCCAGCAGCCAAGATTGGACTAGCGGGAAATACAATGAGCAGTTCTTC.

The rearrangement joins TRBV7-9 to TRBJ2-7; 7 bases line up with TRBD1. V shed 5 bases and J 4 bases; nucleotides not matched to a gene: 8. Germline V lookup: CDR1 SEHNR, CDR2 FQNEAQ (reference sequence). The CDR3 runs to 14 residues. CDR3 sequence: CASSPWDSQYEQYF. For the CDR3, the DNA is TGTGCCAGCAGCCCATGGGACAGCCAATACGAGCAGTACTTC.

CDR3 sequence reads: CASSSLTGVDYGYTF. The CDR3 DNA reads as TGTGCCAGCAGCTCACTGACAGGGGTGGACTATGGCTACACCTTC. The chain employs TRBV7-9 and TRBJ1-2; TRBD1 aligns across 8 bases. V was pared by 4 bases and J by 3 bases, with 7 bases of the junction left unmatched. Per the germline V gene, CDR1 is SEHNR and CDR2 is FQNEAQ (reference sequence). CDR3 length: 15 residues.

The chain combines TRBV4-3 with TRBJ2-1, with 9 nucleotides matching TRBD1. Germline V gene data show CDR1 as LGHNA and CDR2 as YSLEER. This CDR3 region has 16 residues. The trim removed 0 bases at V and 8 bases at J, leaving 8 bases unmatched. In nucleotides, the CDR3 is TGCGCCAGCAGCCAAGATCCGACAGGGGGTTTGGATGAGCAGTTCTTC. It translates to CASSQDPTGGLDEQFF.

V gene TRBV4-1 combines with J gene TRBJ2-1; D unresolved. Per the germline V gene, CDR1 is MGHRA and CDR2 is YSYEKL. Between the trimmed V and J ends, which lost 5 bases and 8 bases, there was a span of 22 bases. The CDR3 is made up of 16 amino acids. The CDR3 DNA reads as TGCGCCAGCAGCAACGTAGGTCTAGAGATTGGCCATGAGCAGTTCTTC. It is translated as CASSNVGLEIGHEQFF.

The chain joins TRBV6-1 to TRBJ1-4; weak D call: TRBD1 (6 bases). Trimming stripped 5 bases from V and 8 bases from J, with 18 bases between. This CDR3 is built from 15 residues. CDR1 is MNHNS, CDR2 SASEGT, per germline. In DNA form, the CDR3 reads TGTGCCAGCAGTCGTCAGACAGGCACCGTCGAAAAACTGTTTTTT. It translates to CASSRQTGTVEKLFF.

The J gene is TRBJ2-5, the V gene TRBV6-5; D not certain. The germline V gene has CDR1 MNHEY and CDR2 SVGAGI. The CDR3 is 15 amino acids. V lost 0 bases to trimming and J lost 1 base, with 9 bases between them. The chain's CDR3 is CASSYSSSSQETQYF. Written as DNA, the CDR3 is TGTGCCAGCAGTTACTCGAGTTCCTCCCAAGAGACCCAGTACTTC.

The rearrangement uses TRBV27 and TRBJ1-4, with D possibly matching TRBD1 (5 bases). Between the trimmed V and J ends, which lost 6 bases and 8 bases, there was a span of 13 bases. The CDR3 is 13 amino acids. Germline V gene data show CDR1 as MNHEY and CDR2 as SMNVEV (reference sequence). The CDR3: CASSYRTQEKLFF. CDR3 in DNA: TGTGCCAGCAGCTACAGGACCCAGGAAAAACTGTTTTTT. The complete variable domain, with remaining parts taken from reference TRBV27 and TRBJ1-4, reads EAQVTQNPRYLITVTGKKLTVTCSQNMNHEYMSWYRQDPGLGLRQIYYSMNVEVTDKGDVPEGYKVSRKEKRNFPLILESPSPNQTSLYFCASSYRTQEKLFFGSGTQLSVL.

The CDR3 spells CASSPRGLAGGHTDTQYF. The CDR3 nucleotides are TGTGCCAGCAGTCCGCGGGGACTAGCGGGAGGCCACACAGATACGCAGTATTTT. The chain joins TRBV11-2 to TRBJ2-3; TRBD2 matches at 15 bases. The CDR3 runs to 18 residues. From germline, CDR1 is SGHAT and CDR2 FQNNGV. V lost 6 bases to trimming and J lost 2 bases; unmatched junction nucleotides: 9.

This clone was observed once. This rearrangement joins TRBV19 to TRBJ2-7; 7 nucleotides line up with TRBD2. The CDR3 consists of 17 residues. V trimming: 3 bases; J trimming: 5 bases; junction bases outside the gene matches: 16. The germline V gene has CDR1 LNHDA and CDR2 SQIVND (reference sequence). CDR3 protein: CASSIGWGGASQNEQYF. CDR3 sequence (DNA): TGTGCCAGTAGTATCGGTTGGGGAGGGGCCTCCCAGAACGAGCAGTACTTC.

The genes are TRBV14 and TRBJ2-3; weak D call: TRBD1 (6 bases). CDR1 and CDR2 (germline): SGHDN, FVKESK. The length of the CDR3 is 12 residues. V lost 1 base to trimming and J lost 15 bases, with 14 bases between them. In DNA, the CDR3 is TGTGCCAGCAGCCAAGTACAGGGTAATTGTTATTTT. This translates into CASSQVQGNCYF.

V and J are TRBV28 and TRBJ1-1, with D possibly TRBD1 on 5 matching bases. Looked up from germline, CDR1 is MDHEN and CDR2 is SYDVKM. There are 13 residues in the CDR3. The V and J ends lost 4 bases and 5 bases respectively, with 11 bases between them. The CDR3 loop reads CASSSGGGTEAFF. The CDR3, as DNA: TGTGCCAGCAGTTCTGGGGGGGGAACTGAAGCTTTCTTT.

The CDR3 region has the DNA TGCGCCAGCAGCCATGGGCGAGGGAGCTATGGCTACACCTTC. Protein: CASSHGRGSYGYTF. The chain couples TRBV4-3 to TRBJ1-2; D is undetermined. Between the trimmed V and J ends, which lost 3 bases and 4 bases, there was a span of 12 bases. CDR3 length: 14 amino acids. Per the germline V gene, CDR1 is LGHNA and CDR2 is YSLEER.

The chain has TRBV9 and TRBJ2-2; TRBD2 agrees at 8 bases. The CDR3 sequence is 12 residues long. The V gene end was trimmed by 5 bases and the J gene end by 6 bases; junction bases not matched to a gene: 0. Germline V gene sequence: CDR1 SGDLS, CDR2 YYNGEE. The CDR3 region has the DNA TGTGCCAGCAGGGGACTAGCCGGGGAGCTGTTTTTT. Protein sequence: CASRGLAGELFF.

The genes are TRBV7-9 and TRBJ1-4; D uncertain. The V and J ends lost 2 bases and 3 bases respectively, with 7 bases between them. The CDR3 consists of 14 residues. CDR1 is SEHNR and CDR2 is FQNEAQ in the germline V gene (reference sequence). As DNA, the CDR3 is TGTGCCAGCAGCTTAATTGGAGCTAATGAAAAACTGTTTTTT. Encoded protein: CASSLIGANEKLFF.

The chain couples TRBV5-5 to TRBJ2-2; TRBD2 might be the D (7 bases). The CDR3 sequence is 15 residues long. V was pared by 2 bases and J by 5 bases, with 13 bases between. Germline CDR1 and CDR2: SGHKS and YYEKEE (reference sequence). The CDR3 region is CASSFQRGGTGELFF. DNA of the CDR3: TGTGCCAGCAGCTTTCAGAGGGGGGGAACCGGGGAGCTGTTTTTT.

This chain links TRBV2 with TRBJ2-3; the match to TRBD2 covers 7 bases. This CDR3 is 15 amino acids long. Germline V gene data show CDR1 as SNHLY and CDR2 as FYNNEI. Germline trimming cut 5 bases from V and 2 bases from J; bases unmatched to any gene: 7. The CDR3, as DNA: TGTGCCAGCAGTCGACCCAGCGGGGTCACAGATACGCAGTATTTT. This translates into CASSRPSGVTDTQYF.

The CDR3 sequence is CASSTSGGNEQFF. The DNA for the CDR3 is TGTGCCAGTAGTACCTCCGGGGGCAATGAGCAGTTCTTC. The rearrangement links TRBV19 to TRBJ2-1, with D possibly being TRBD2 (6 bases). The CDR3 is 13 amino acids. The V end was cut by 4 bases, the J end by 6 bases, with 10 bases between. Germline lookup yields CDR1 LNHDA and CDR2 SQIVND (reference sequence).

The V call is TRBV25-1, the J call TRBJ2-3, with D unresolved. This CDR3 contains 11 residues. Trimming removed 4 bases at V and 6 bases at J, with 5 bases between. Germline CDR1 MGHDK, CDR2 SYGVNS. This CDR3 reads CASSVSDTQYF. CDR3 nucleotides: TGTGCCAGCAGTGTATCGGATACGCAGTATTTT.

The rearrangement joins TRBV7-9 to TRBJ2-3; 8 nucleotides align to TRBD2. V shed 5 bases, J shed 4 bases, and the junction held 8 bases outside the gene matches. Germline-derived CDR1 and CDR2 are SEHNR and FQNEAQ (reference sequence). This CDR3 comprises 15 residues. The CDR3 loop reads CASSIGTSEADTQYF. The CDR3, as DNA: TGTGCCAGCAGCATCGGGACTAGTGAGGCAGATACGCAGTATTTT.

This CDR3 reads CASSLVAVQETQYF. Written as DNA, the CDR3 is TGTGCCAGCAGCTTAGTAGCGGTCCAAGAGACCCAGTACTTC. The chain recombines TRBV11-2 with TRBJ2-5; a possible D gene is TRBD2 (6 bases). V lost 1 base and J lost 1, with 7 bases in between. Per germline, CDR1 SGHAT and CDR2 FQNNGV. The CDR3 has 14 amino acids.

J is TRBJ2-7 and V is TRBV28; tentatively, D is TRBD2 (6 bases). Germline V gene sequence: CDR1 MDHEN, CDR2 SYDVKM. This CDR3 contains 15 residues. V was shortened by 5 bases and J by 7 bases, with 21 bases between the two germline ends. The CDR3 here is CASSPFLARAVEQYF. The DNA for the CDR3 is TGTGCCAGCAGTCCTTTCCTAGCGAGGGCTGTGGAGCAGTACTTC.

CDR3 residues: CASSLAPDSYEQYF. CDR3 in DNA: TGCGCCAGCAGCTTGGCTCCCGACAGCTACGAGCAGTACTTC. The V gene is TRBV5-1, the J gene TRBJ2-7, with D tentatively TRBD1 (5 bases). CDR1 is SGHRS and CDR2 is YFSETQ in the germline V gene. Trimming took 0 bases from V and 3 from J, leaving 10 bases between them. The CDR3 contains 14 residues.

V and J are TRBV28 and TRBJ2-5, with TRBD2 identical over 11 bases. The germline CDR1 and CDR2 sequences are MDHEN and SYDVKM. V lost 5 bases to trimming and J lost 2 bases; unmatched junction nucleotides: 1. There are 14 residues in the CDR3. Written as DNA, the CDR3 is TGTGCCAGCAGTAGACTAGCGGGGCAAGAGACCCAGTACTTC. Translating gives CASSRLAGQETQYF. The variable domain in full, with the rest retrieved from reference TRBV28 and TRBJ2-5, is DVKVTQSSRYLVKRTGEKVFLECVQDMDHENMFWYRQDPGLGLRLIYFSYDVKMKEKGDIPEGYSVSREKKERFSLILESASTNQTSMYLCASSRLAGQETQYFGPGTRLLVL.